Listed below are T cell receptor beta chains from one sample, sequenced in a study of Ad26.COV2.S vaccination and SARS-CoV-2 variants. Clones were sequenced by immunoSEQ multiplex PCR, and TCRdb holds only the in-frame ones, with some missing. The sample has around 300,000 clones, less than 90% seen once. The starting material was peripheral blood, obtained in a trial of Ad26.COV2.S vaccine versus placebo. These receptors all come from a person between 18 and 60 years old who received the Ad26.COV2.S COVID-19 vaccine or a placebo. Each CDR3 is given with its conserved first and last residue. Fields, in order: J gene, D gene, V gene, clone size, CDR3 protein, CDR3 DNA. A D gene is named only where the DNA matches it firmly. Size is stated for part of the rows, as once, few or many counts, or as a class when the clone is expanded.

>TRBJ1-1|NA|TRBV29-1|NA
CSTRQGTEAFF
TGCAGCACCCGTCAGGGGACTGAAGCTTTCTTT
>TRBJ1-2|NA|TRBV7-2|NA
CASSSYRIGSGYTF
TGTGCCAGCAGCTCGTACAGGATCGGGAGCGGCTACACCTTC
>TRBJ2-6|NA|TRBV5-4|NA
CASSRQASPGANVLTF
TGTGCCAGCTCGAGACAGGCCTCCCCTGGGGCCAACGTCCTGACTTTC
>TRBJ2-7|NA|TRBV19|NA
CASSGLPYRTVREQYF
TGTGCCAGTAGTGGCCTTCCGTACCGGACCGTTCGCGAGCAGTACTTC
>TRBJ1-2|TRBD1|TRBV27|NA
CASSWGQGNYGYTF
TGTGCCAGCAGTTGGGGACAGGGGAACTATGGCTACACCTTC
>TRBJ2-5|NA|TRBV19|NA
CASRLRAAETQYF
TGTGCCAGTAGGCTCCGGGCCGCAGAGACCCAGTACTTC
>TRBJ1-1|NA|TRBV9|NA
CASSVTQKESEAFF
TGTGCCAGCAGCGTTACACAGAAAGAGTCTGAAGCTTTCTTT
>TRBJ1-2|NA|TRBV5-4|NA
CASSLASGQGPNYGYTF
TGTGCCAGCAGCTTGGCCTCCGGGCAGGGGCCTAACTATGGCTACACCTTC
>TRBJ1-3|NA|TRBV18|NA
CASSPPVGSGNTIYF
TGTGCCAGCTCACCACCGGTGGGCTCTGGAAACACCATATATTTT
>TRBJ2-2|TRBD1|TRBV5-4|NA
CASKGDRGSGELFF
TGTGCCAGCAAAGGGGACAGGGGGAGCGGGGAGCTGTTTTTT
>TRBJ2-5|TRBD2|TRBV27|NA
CASSSYTSGKETQYF
TGTGCCAGCAGTTCCTATACTAGCGGGAAAGAGACCCAGTACTTC
>TRBJ1-1|TRBD1|TRBV25-1|NA
CASSNRGGFGNTEAFF
TGTGCCAGCAGTAACAGGGGAGGTTTTGGTAACACTGAAGCTTTCTTT
>TRBJ1-4|TRBD1|TRBV28|NA
CASSRTGGVATNEKLFF
TGTGCCAGCAGTAGAACAGGGGGGGTTGCAACTAATGAAAAACTGTTTTTT
>TRBJ1-5|TRBD1|TRBV7-8|NA
CASSLSTGGFSNQPQHF
TGTGCCAGCAGCTTATCGACAGGGGGCTTTAGCAATCAGCCCCAGCATTTT
>TRBJ2-7|NA|TRBV18|NA
CASSLPGSYEQYF
TGTGCCAGCTCACTTCCAGGGTCCTACGAGCAGTACTTC
>TRBJ1-1|NA|TRBV27|NA
CASSLLPDSEAFF
TGTGCCAGCAGTTTACTGCCAGATAGTGAAGCTTTCTTT
>TRBJ1-2|NA|TRBV7-6|NA
CASSLARVSHGYTF
TGTGCCAGCAGCTTAGCCAGGGTGTCCCATGGCTACACCTTC
>TRBJ2-1|TRBD2|TRBV19|few
CASRGLGFSQFF
TGTGCCAGTAGGGGACTAGGGTTTTCGCAGTTCTTC